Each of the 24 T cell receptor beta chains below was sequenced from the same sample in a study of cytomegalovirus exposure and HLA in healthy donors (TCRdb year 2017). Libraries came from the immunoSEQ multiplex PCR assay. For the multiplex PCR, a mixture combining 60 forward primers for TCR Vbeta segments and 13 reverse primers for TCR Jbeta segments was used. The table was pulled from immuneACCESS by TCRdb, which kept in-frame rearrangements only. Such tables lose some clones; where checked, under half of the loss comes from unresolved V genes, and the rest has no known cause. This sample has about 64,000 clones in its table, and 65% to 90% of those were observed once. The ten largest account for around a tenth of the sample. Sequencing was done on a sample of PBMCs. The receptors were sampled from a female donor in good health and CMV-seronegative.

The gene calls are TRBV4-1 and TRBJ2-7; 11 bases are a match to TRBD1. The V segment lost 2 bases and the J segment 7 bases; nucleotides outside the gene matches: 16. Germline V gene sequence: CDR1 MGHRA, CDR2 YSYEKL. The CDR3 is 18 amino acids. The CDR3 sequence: CASSQRQRTGGVLGEQYF. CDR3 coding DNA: TGCGCCAGCAGCCAAAGGCAAAGGACAGGGGGCGTCTTGGGGGAGCAGTACTTC.

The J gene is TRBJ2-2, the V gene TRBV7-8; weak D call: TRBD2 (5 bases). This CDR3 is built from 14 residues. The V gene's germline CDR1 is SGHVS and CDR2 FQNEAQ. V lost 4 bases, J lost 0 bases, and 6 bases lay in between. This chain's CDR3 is CASSYGANTGELFF. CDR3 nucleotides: TGTGCCAGCAGCTACGGGGCGAACACCGGGGAGCTGTTTTTT.

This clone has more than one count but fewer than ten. CDR3 loop: CASSDEGRLAAFTGELFF. In DNA form, the CDR3 reads TGTGCCAGCAGTGACGAGGGGAGACTAGCGGCCTTTACCGGGGAGCTGTTTTTT. The gene calls are TRBV25-1 and TRBJ2-2; 9 bases map to TRBD2. Germline V gene sequence: CDR1 MGHDK, CDR2 SYGVNS. J was trimmed by 5 bases and V by 3 bases; bases with no gene match: 13. The CDR3 sequence is 18 residues long.

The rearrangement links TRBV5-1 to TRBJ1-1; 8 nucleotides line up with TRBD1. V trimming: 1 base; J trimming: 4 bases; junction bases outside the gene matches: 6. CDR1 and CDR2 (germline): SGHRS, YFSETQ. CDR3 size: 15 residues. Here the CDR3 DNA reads TGCGCCAGCAGCTTGAGTCAGGGGGCAAGCACTGAAGCTTTCTTT. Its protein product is CASSLSQGASTEAFF.

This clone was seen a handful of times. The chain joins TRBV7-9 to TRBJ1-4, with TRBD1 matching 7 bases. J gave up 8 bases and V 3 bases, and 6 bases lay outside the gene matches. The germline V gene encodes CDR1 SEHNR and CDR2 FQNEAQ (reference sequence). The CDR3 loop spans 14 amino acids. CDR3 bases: TGTGCCAGCAGCTTGGTCCAGGGACAGGAAAAACTGTTTTTT. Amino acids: CASSLVQGQEKLFF.

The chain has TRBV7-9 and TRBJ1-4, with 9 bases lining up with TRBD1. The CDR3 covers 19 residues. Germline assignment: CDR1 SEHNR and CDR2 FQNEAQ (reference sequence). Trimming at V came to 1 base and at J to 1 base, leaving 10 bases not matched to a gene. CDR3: CASSLVTNRDRVTNEKLFF. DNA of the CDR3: TGTGCCAGCAGCTTAGTGACAAACCGGGACAGGGTAACTAATGAAAAACTGTTTTTT.

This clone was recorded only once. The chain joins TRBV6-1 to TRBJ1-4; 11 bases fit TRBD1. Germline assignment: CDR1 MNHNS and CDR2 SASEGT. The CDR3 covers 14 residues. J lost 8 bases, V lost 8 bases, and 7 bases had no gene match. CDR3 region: CASGRDRGLEKLFF. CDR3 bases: TGTGCCAGCGGACGGGACAGGGGGTTAGAAAAACTGTTTTTT.

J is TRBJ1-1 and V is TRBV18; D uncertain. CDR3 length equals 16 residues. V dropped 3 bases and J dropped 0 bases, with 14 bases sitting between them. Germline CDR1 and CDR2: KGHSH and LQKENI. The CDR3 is CASSPSLGSMNTEAFF. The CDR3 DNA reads TGTGCCAGCTCACCGTCTCTCGGGTCTATGAACACTGAAGCTTTCTTT.

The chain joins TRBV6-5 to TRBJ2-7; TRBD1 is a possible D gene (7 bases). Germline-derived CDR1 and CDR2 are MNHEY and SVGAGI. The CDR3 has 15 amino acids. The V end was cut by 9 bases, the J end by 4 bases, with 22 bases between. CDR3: CASKVGRGASYEQYF. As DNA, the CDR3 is TGTGCCAGTAAAGTGGGCAGGGGGGCTTCGTACGAGCAGTACTTC.

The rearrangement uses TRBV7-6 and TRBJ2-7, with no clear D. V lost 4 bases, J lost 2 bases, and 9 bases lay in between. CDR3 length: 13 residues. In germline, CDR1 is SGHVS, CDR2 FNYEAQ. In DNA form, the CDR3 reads TGTGCCAGCAGCTCGGGTGAGACCTACGAGCAGTACTTC. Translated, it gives CASSSGETYEQYF.

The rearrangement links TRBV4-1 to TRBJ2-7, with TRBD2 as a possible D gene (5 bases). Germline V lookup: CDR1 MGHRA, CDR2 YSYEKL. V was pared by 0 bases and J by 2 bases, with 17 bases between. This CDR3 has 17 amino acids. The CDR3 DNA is TGCGCCAGCAGCCAAGACGCGGGCGTAGGGCTTACCTACGAGCAGTACTTC. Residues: CASSQDAGVGLTYEQYF.

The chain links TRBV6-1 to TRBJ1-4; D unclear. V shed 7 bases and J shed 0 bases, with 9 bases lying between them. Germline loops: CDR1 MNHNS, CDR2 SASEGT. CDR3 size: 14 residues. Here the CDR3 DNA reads TGTGCCAGCACTTACGGGACAACTAATGAAAAACTGTTTTTT. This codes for CASTYGTTNEKLFF.

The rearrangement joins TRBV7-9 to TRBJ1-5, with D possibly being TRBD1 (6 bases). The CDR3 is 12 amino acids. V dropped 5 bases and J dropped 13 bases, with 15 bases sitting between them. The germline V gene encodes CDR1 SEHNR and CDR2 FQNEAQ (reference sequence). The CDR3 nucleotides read TGTGCCAGCAGCATTAGAGGGGGAATTCAGCATTTT. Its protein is CASSIRGGIQHF.

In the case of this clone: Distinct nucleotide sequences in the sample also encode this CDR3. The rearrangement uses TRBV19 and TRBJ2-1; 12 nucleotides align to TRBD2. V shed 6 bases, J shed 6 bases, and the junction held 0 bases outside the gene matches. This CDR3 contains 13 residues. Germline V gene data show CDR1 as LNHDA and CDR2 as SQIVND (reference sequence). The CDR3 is CASRLAGGNEQFF. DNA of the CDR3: TGTGCCAGTAGACTAGCGGGAGGCAATGAGCAGTTCTTC. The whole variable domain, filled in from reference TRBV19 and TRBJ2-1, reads DGGITQSPKYLFRKEGQNVTLSCEQNLNHDAMYWYRQDPGQGLRLIYYSQIVNDFQKGDIAEGYSVSREKKESFPLTVTSAQKNPTAFYLCASRLAGGNEQFFGPGTRLTVL.

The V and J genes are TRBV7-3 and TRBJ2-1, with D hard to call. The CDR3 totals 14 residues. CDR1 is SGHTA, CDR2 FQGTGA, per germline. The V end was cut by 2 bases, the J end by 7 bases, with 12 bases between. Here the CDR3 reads CASSLGWALNEQFF. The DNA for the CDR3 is TGTGCCAGCAGCTTAGGGTGGGCCCTTAATGAGCAGTTCTTC. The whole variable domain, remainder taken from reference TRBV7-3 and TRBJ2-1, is GAGVSQTPSNKVTEKGKYVELRCDPISGHTALYWYRQSLGQGPEFLIYFQGTGAADDSGLPNDRFFAVRPEGSVSTLKIQRTERGDSAVYLCASSLGWALNEQFFGPGTRLTVL.

In DNA form, the CDR3 reads TGTGCCAGCAGCGCCCTCGGACAGATGGGGCTCTACGAGCAGTACTTC. The encoded protein is CASSALGQMGLYEQYF. The gene calls are TRBV9 and TRBJ2-7; weak D call: TRBD1 (6 bases). V gave up 3 bases and J gave up 3 bases, with 19 bases separating them. Germline-derived CDR1 and CDR2 are SGDLS and YYNGEE. The CDR3 contains 16 residues.

This chain's CDR3 is CASSLAGERGRTGELFF. CDR3 sequence (DNA): TGCGCCAGCAGCTTGGCGGGAGAGCGGGGGCGCACCGGGGAGCTGTTTTTT. The rearrangement links TRBV5-1 to TRBJ2-2; 8 nucleotides agree with TRBD2. CDR1 is SGHRS and CDR2 is YFSETQ in the germline V gene. The CDR3 is 17 residues long. With V trimmed by 0 bases and J by 4 bases, 8 bases remained unmatched.

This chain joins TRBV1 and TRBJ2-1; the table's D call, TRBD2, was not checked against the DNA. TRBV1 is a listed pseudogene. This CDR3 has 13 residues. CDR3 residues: CTSSQDHRNEQFF. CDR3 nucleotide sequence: TGCACCAGCAGCCAAGATCATAGAAATGAGCAGTTCTTC.

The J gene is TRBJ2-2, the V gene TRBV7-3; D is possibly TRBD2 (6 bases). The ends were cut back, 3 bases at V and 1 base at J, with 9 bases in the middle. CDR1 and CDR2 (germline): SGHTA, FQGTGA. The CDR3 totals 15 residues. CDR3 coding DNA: TGTGCCAGCAGCTTCGGCGGGAAGAACACCGGGGAGCTGTTTTTT. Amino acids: CASSFGGKNTGELFF.

The CDR3 DNA reads as TGTGCCAGTAGTTCACCCGGGAGCTCGGGAAATGAGCAGTTCTTC. As protein: CASSSPGSSGNEQFF. This chain links TRBV19 with TRBJ2-1, with a tentative D call TRBD2 (6 bases). The CDR3 has 15 amino acids. The V gene lost 5 bases and the J gene lost 7 bases, with 18 bases spanning the gap. Germline CDR1 and CDR2: LNHDA and SQIVND (reference sequence).

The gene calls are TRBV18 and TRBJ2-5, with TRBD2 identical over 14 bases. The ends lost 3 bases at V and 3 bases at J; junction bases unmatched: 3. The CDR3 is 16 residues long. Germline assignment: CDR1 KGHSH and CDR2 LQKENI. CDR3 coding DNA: TGTGCCAGCTCACCGGGACTAGCGGGAGAGGAAGAGACCCAGTACTTC. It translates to CASSPGLAGEEETQYF.

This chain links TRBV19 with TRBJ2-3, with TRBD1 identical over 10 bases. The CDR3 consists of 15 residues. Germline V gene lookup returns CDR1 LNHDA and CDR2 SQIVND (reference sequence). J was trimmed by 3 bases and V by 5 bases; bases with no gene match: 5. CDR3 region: CASSLWTGGTDTQYF. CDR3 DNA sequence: TGTGCCAGTAGTCTTTGGACAGGGGGGACAGATACGCAGTATTTT.

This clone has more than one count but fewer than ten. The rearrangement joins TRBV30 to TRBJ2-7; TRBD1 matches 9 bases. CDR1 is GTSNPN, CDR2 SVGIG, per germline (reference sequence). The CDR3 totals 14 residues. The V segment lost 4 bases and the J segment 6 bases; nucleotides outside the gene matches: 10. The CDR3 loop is CAWIQGQGFSEQYF. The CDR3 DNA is TGTGCCTGGATTCAGGGACAGGGTTTTTCCGAGCAGTACTTC.

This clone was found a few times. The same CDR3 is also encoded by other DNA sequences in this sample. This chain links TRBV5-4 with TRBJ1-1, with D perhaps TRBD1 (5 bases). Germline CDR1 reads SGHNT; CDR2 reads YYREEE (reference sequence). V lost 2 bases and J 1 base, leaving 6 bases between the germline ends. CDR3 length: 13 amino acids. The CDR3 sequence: CASSLQENTEAFF. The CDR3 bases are TGTGCCAGCAGCTTACAGGAGAACACTGAAGCTTTCTTT.